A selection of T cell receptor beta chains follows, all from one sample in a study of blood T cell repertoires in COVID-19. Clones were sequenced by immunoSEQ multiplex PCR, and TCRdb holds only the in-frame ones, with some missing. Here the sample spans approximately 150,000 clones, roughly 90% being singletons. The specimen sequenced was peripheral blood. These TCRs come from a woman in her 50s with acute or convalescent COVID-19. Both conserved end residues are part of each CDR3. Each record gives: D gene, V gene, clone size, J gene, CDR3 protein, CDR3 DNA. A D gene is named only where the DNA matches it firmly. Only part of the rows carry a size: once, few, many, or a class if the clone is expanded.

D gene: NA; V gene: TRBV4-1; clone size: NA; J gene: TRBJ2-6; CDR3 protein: CASSPVYSGANVLTF; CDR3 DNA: TGCGCCAGCAGCCCCGTTTACTCTGGGGCCAACGTCCTGACTTTC
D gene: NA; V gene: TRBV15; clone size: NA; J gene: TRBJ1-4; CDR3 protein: CATTLDSSEKLFF; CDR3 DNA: TGTGCCACCACCTTAGACTCGAGTGAAAAACTGTTTTTT
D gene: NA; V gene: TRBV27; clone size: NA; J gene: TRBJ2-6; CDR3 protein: CASSITGSGANVLTF; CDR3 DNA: TGTGCCAGCAGTATCACAGGCTCTGGGGCCAACGTCCTGACTTTC
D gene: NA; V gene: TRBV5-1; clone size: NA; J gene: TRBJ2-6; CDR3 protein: CASSLYGAGANVLTF; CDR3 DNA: TGCGCCAGCAGCTTGTACGGGGCTGGGGCCAACGTCCTGACTTTC
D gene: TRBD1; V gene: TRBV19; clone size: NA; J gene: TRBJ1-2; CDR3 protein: CASTLVVYRGPDYGYTF; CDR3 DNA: TGTGCCAGTACCCTGGTAGTGTACAGGGGGCCGGACTATGGCTACACCTTC
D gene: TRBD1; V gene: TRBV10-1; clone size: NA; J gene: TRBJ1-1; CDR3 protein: CASSESGRGLTEAFF; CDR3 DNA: TGCGCCAGCAGTGAGTCGGGCAGGGGGCTTACTGAAGCTTTCTTT
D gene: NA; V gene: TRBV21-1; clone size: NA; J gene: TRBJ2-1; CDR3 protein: CASSPSSGGAGEQFF; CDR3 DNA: TGTGCCAGCAGCCCATCTAGCGGGGGGGCTGGCGAGCAGTTCTTC
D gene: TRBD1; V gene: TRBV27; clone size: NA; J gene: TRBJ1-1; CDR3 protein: CASRADRASNTEAFF; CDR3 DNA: TGTGCCAGCAGGGCCGACAGGGCCTCGAACACTGAAGCTTTCTTT
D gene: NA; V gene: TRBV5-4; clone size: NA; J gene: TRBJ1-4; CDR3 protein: CASSLALAGTEKLFF; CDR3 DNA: TGTGCCAGCAGCTTGGCCTTAGCGGGTACTGAAAAACTGTTTTTT
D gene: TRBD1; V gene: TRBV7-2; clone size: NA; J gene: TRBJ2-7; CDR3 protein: CASSPVPGQVIYEQYF; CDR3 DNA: TGTGCCAGCAGCCCCGTCCCGGGACAGGTGATCTACGAGCAGTACTTC
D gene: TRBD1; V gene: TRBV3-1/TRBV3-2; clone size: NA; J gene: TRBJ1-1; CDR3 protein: CASSQATGGTEAFF; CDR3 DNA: TGTGCCAGCAGCCAAGCAACAGGGGGCACTGAAGCTTTCTTT
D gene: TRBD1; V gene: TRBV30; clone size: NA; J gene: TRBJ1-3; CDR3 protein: CAWRTGAGNTIYF; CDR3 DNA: TGTGCCTGGAGGACAGGGGCTGGAAACACCATATATTTT
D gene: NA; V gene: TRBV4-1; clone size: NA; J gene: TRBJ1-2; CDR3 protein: CASSQLMGANYGYTF; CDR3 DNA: TGCGCCAGCAGCCAACTTATGGGGGCCAACTATGGCTACACCTTC
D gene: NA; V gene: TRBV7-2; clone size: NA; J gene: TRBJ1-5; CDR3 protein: CASSLRSNRQPQHF; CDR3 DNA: TGTGCCAGCAGCTTAAGAAGCAACAGGCAGCCCCAGCATTTT
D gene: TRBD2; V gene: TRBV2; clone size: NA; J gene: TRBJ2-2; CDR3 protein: CASSSRLAGGTGELFF; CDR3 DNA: TGTGCCAGCAGTTCACGACTAGCGGGGGGGACCGGGGAGCTGTTTTTT
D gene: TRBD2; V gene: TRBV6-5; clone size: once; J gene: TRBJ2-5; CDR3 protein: CASSSSGLAGPETQYF; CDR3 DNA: TGTGCCAGCAGTTCCTCGGGACTAGCGGGACCGGAGACCCAGTACTTC
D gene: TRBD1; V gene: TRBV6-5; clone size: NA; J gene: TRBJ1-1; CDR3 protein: CASSYATGAATEAFF; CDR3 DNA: TGTGCCAGCAGTTACGCGACAGGGGCGGCCACTGAAGCTTTCTTT
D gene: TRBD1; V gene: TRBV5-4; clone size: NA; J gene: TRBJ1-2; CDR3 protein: CASSFQGQGDYGYTF; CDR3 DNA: TGTGCCAGCAGCTTCCAAGGACAGGGAGACTATGGCTACACCTTC
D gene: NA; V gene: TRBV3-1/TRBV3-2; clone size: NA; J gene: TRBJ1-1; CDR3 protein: CASSEPGSEAFF; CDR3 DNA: TGTGCCAGCAGCGAACCAGGTTCTGAAGCTTTCTTT
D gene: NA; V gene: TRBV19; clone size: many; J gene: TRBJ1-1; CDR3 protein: CASSISRGGGMNTEAFF; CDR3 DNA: TGTGCCAGTAGTATTTCGCGGGGTGGCGGAATGAACACTGAAGCTTTCTTT
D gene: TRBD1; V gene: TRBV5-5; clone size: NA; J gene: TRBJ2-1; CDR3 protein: CASSSGTGHYNEQFF; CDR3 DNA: TGTGCCAGCAGCAGCGGGACAGGGCATTACAATGAGCAGTTCTTC
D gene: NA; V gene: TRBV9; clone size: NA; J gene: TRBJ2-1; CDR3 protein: CASSVAGSVGLDEQFF; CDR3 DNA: TGTGCCAGCAGCGTAGCTGGTAGCGTCGGGCTCGATGAGCAGTTCTTC
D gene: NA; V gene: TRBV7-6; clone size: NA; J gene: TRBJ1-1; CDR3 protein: CASSLTALNTEAFF; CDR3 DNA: TGTGCCAGCAGCTTAACAGCCTTGAACACTGAAGCTTTCTTT
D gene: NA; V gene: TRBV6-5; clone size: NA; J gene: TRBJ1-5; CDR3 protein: CTSSLGADQPQHF; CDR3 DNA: TGTACCAGCAGCCTAGGGGCGGATCAGCCCCAGCATTTT
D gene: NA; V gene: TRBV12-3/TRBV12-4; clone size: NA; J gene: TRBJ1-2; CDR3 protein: CASSRGAEGYTF; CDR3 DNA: TGTGCCAGCAGCCGGGGGGCTGAAGGCTACACCTTC
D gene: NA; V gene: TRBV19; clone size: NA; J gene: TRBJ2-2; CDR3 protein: CASSGGVANTGELFF; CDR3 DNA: TGTGCCAGTAGTGGTGGAGTCGCGAACACCGGGGAGCTGTTTTTT
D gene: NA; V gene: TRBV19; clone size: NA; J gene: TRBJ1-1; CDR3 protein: CASLLRPTQAANTEAFF; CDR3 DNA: TGTGCCAGTCTCCTCCGACCAACACAGGCGGCCAACACTGAAGCTTTCTTT
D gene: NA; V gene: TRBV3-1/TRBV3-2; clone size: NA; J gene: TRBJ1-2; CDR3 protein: CATMSGGYGYTF; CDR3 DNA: TGTGCCACCATGTCGGGGGGCTATGGCTACACCTTC
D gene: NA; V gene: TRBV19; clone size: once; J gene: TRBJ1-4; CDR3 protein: CASSNPNSPTTNEKLFF; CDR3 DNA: TGTGCCAGTAGTAACCCCAACTCACCAACAACTAATGAAAAACTGTTTTTT
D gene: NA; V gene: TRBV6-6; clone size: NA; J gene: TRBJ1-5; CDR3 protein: CASRQGTSNQPQHF; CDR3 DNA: TGTGCCAGCAGACAGGGAACGAGCAATCAGCCCCAGCATTTT
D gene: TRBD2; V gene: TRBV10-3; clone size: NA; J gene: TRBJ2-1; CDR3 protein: CAISPSGLGSEQFF; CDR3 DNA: TGTGCCATCAGTCCCTCGGGACTAGGCTCTGAGCAGTTCTTC
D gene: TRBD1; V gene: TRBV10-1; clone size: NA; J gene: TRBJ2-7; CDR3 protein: CASSEYRGYEQYF; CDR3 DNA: TGCGCCAGCAGTGAATACAGGGGGTACGAGCAGTACTTC